This TCR beta chain was identified during a study of cytomegalovirus exposure and HLA in healthy donors (dated by TCRdb to about 2017). Regarding the research as a whole: In an earlier analysis of 450 to 750 of the donors, 276 Gb of sequence data and about 110 million unique TCR beta sequences from 180 million or so T cells were reported. In a later genetic analysis, genome-wide SNP genotypes for about 65% of the 666 donors were used, and that subset was treated as a discovery cohort. Roughly 5 DR-DQ haplotypes were handled as single units for association and clustering, since linkage in the cohort was strong. A later analysis re-analyzed previously published TCR beta repertoires from about 600 donors and added high-resolution HLA genotyping to study TCR occurrence patterns. Among the 398 genotyped donors, about 85% belonged to the genetic ancestry cluster associated with self-reported Caucasian donors. The study aimed to test whether cataloging public T cell receptors could reveal signatures of past pathogen exposure. Among about 400 genotyped donors of the cohort, an average of around 250,000 unique TCR beta nucleotide sequences was sequenced per donor, of which about 18% were non-productive. All discovery cohort repertoires had been generated using a single sequencing platform. High-throughput TCR immunosequencing, statistical association of individual TCRs with disease status, and machine learning were combined to predict cytomegalovirus infection status. In addition to the first cohort of several hundred subjects, a separate validation cohort of under 150 different subjects was used. An earlier analysis of some 500 of the donors applied high-throughput TCR beta sequencing to assess whether each TCR beta V gene segment acted as functional or pseudogenic. Typing coverage varied by locus: about 629-630 donors for A, B, C, DRB1 and DQB1; roughly 560 for DQA1; over 600 for DPA1; around 450 for DPB1. The T cell repertoires of some 670 subjects were profiled by immunosequencing and related to cytomegalovirus serostatus. Donor age, sex, ethnicity and CMV serostatus were collected together with the repertoire data. Class I and class II HLA loci were covered by the typing at four-digit resolution. An early release covering roughly 640 HLA-typed donors comprised approximately 300 gigabases of sequencing data and 65 million to 100 million unique TCR sequences. Rather than drawing on any new phenotypic data, the later analysis identified candidate immune exposures from TCR beta sequences and the way those sequences occurred across donors.

The cohort was made up of about 670 healthy bone marrow donors. At the time of sampling, all cohort members were nominally healthy, though unrecorded immune exposures were likely present. The donor tested CMV seronegative, placing the donor among the 350 or so seronegative members of the cohort. Every donor gave a peripheral blood sample, and the peripheral blood mononuclear cells from that sample were used for TCR beta sequencing. Genomic DNA extraction from the blood cell samples was performed with the Qiagen DNeasy Blood Extraction Kit. Per the germline V gene, SGHDT is the CDR1 and YYEEEE is the CDR2. Ends trimmed: V by 0 bases, J by 8 bases; bases unmatched to a gene: 2. Inclusive of the bounding cysteine and phenylalanine, the CDR3 is 13 residues long. The CDR3 DNA has 39 bases and is translated from base 1. This clone was observed a handful of times. No cognate antigen has been identified for it. No clone much larger than this one lies a single base away; base qualities are absent.

Library construction relied on the immunoSEQ multiplex PCR assay. For the multiplex PCR, a mixture combining 60 forward primers for TCR Vbeta segments and 13 reverse primers for TCR Jbeta segments was used. Amplification of the CDR3 region of rearranged TCR beta genes was performed with a multiplex PCR assay on genomic DNA. Amplified TCR beta libraries were sequenced as 87-base-pair reads on the Illumina HiSeq System. For the original study's pipeline: A later analysis tallied around 80 million unique TCR beta chains across the approximately 670 repertoires, and about 10 million of those chains were shared by two or more donors. Raw reads were error-corrected and collapsed into unique sequences by a nearest-neighbor algorithm in which closely related sequences were merged to remove PCR and sequencing errors. CDR3 sequences were aligned to IMGT reference sequences to assign V, D and J gene segments. For a sequence to be retained, at least a six-nucleotide match to both a V gene segment and a J gene segment was required. Rearrangements were classified as productive when the CDR3 lacked stop codons and remained in frame with V and J, and all other rearrangements were classified as non-productive. CDR3 was defined by IMGT convention, running from the second conserved V-encoded cysteine to the conserved J-encoded phenylalanine. Sequences without an unambiguous match to a single V gene segment were excluded from the earlier analysis of 450 to 750 of the donors. An earlier analysis of several hundred of the donors called V segments functional above 56.7% productive rearrangements and segregating when the between-donor standard deviation exceeded 5%. To diagnose cytomegalovirus status from the catalog of TCR beta chain sequences, a statistical classification framework was built. In a later analysis, V and J genes were assigned by comparing TCR nucleotide sequences against IMGT/GENE-DB human TR gene sequences. The TCRdist pipeline was used in a later analysis to assign CDR3 sequences and most-parsimonious VDJ recombination scenarios. A later analysis defined each TCR beta chain by its CDR3 amino acid sequence plus V-gene family, and excluded reads lacking a unique V-gene family. A later analysis removed 592 highly shared, low-generation-probability nucleotide sequences to deal with suspected cross-contamination and a sequencing artifact. In a later analysis, a clonal expansion index was calculated for each public chain from normalized within-repertoire ranks of inferred template counts. A later analysis computed generation probabilities with a VDJ recombination model fitted to out-of-frame rearrangements, and checked the results against IGoR. In a later analysis, TCR-TCR, TCR-HLA and TCR-CMV co-occurrence was scored with hypergeometric tests, and a repertoire-size bias correction was applied to TCR pairs. In a later analysis, false discovery rates were estimated by permuting HLA or CMV assignments 20 times. In a later analysis, co-occurring TCRs were grouped with DBSCAN, and TCRdist sequence similarity was added when clustering was performed within HLA-allele-positive subsets. Repertoires with fewer than 30,000 or more than 120,000 public chains were left out of co-occurrence clustering, as were five repertoires with anomalous nucleotide sharing. TCRdb provides this immuneACCESS table in a form limited to in-frame rearrangements. Some clones are lacking; in checked studies, under half of them reflect an unresolved V gene, and why the rest are absent is not known. V and J calls and clone size are given by that table; D and trimming were obtained from the DNA. The sample table holds under 95,000 clones, of which around 8% were seen once. About 2.3% of the sample comes from the top ten.

Overall results and qualifications from the work: A later genetic analysis associated a missense DCLRE1C variant with V-gene and J-gene trimming of TCR beta chains, and an independent cohort replicated the association. Most TCR sequences were observed very rarely across donors, whereas some public TCRs were present in many individuals. According to the authors, the approach could potentially be generalized to other disease states and immunological phenotypes. Some IMGT-functional V segments, including TRBV6-2 and TRBV6-3, could not be told apart with the 87-base-pair reads, so those segments were excluded. According to a later genetic analysis, donors in an Asian-associated ancestry cluster had fewer N-insertions in productive TCRs than the approximately 630-donor mean. In the study, around 150 TCR beta chains were listed as associated with cytomegalovirus. In an earlier analysis of some 540 of the donors, most TCR beta V segments appeared in productive rearrangements about 87% or about 30% of the time, broadly matching IMGT annotations. In both the original and validation cohorts, the classifier was reported to diagnose cytomegalovirus status with high specificity and sensitivity. Sequencing depth was assumed to be roughly uniform across donors in the presence/absence analyses, though that assumption may not hold. In a later analysis, several top co-occurrence clusters were reported to appear linked to parvovirus B19, influenza, CMV and Epstein-Barr virus. This cohort had only TCR beta chains sequenced, and the lack of alpha or paired-chain data limited which features could be detected. In a later analysis, most CMV-associated TCR beta chains were found to appear HLA-restricted, with HLA associations seemingly driven largely by CMV exposure. Linkage disequilibrium might explain the correlated functional status among segregating V segments, but an unknown experimental factor could not be excluded. A cluster of highly shared sequence variants was judged likely to be a technical artifact of the sequencing pipeline. Because counts were too low, roughly 18 rarely observed V segments, including chromosome 9 orphons, were left out of the earlier analysis of roughly 600 of the donors. Three of the identified cytomegalovirus-associated TCR beta chains were confirmed in vitro to be specific for cytomegalovirus antigens. In a later analysis, TCR association rates were found to vary across HLA loci, with the most associated TCRs seen for DRB1 alleles and the fewest for HLA-C alleles. The only immune exposure information available for the cohort was CMV serostatus. Compared with equally common non-associated chains, HLA-associated TCR beta chains in a later analysis were more clonally expanded and had lower generation probabilities. A later analysis associated 15,000 to 20,000 TCR beta sequences with specific HLA alleles at a false discovery rate of 0.05. Strong co-occurrence of HLA alleles, especially DR and DQ, made assigning TCR associations to individual alleles difficult. A further reported finding was that TCR beta sequences accurately predicted the HLA-A and HLA-B alleles for most subjects in the first cohort. HLA typing was unavailable for some donors at each locus, so association tests used only the typed subset.

The rearranged segments are TRBV5-6 and TRBJ1-2; the junction holds 9 bases that match TRBD1. Material: PBMCs. The clonotype was recovered from a man over 45 in good health and CMV-seronegative. This receptor carries the CDR3 CASSLGTGDGYTF. The DNA sequence is as follows: TGTGCCAGCAGCTTGGGGACAGGGGACGGCTACACCTTC.